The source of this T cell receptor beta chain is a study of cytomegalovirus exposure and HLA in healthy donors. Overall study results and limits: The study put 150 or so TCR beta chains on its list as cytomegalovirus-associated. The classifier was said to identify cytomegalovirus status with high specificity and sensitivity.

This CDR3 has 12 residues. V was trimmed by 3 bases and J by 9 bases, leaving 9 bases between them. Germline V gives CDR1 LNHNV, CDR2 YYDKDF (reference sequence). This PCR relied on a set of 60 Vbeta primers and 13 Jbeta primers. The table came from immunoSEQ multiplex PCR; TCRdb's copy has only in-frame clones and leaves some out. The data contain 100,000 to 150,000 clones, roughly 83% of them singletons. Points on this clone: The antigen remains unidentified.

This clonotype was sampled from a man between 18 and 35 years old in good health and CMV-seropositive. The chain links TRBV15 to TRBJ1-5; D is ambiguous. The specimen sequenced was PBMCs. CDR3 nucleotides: TGTGCCACCAGCAGTGGGAGTCGGCCCCAGCATTTT. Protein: CATSSGSRPQHF.